This section outlines one T cell receptor beta chain sequence together with its context. Its antigen remains unidentified. This entry comes from a study of T cell responses to AZD1222 COVID-19 vaccine. Study in general: Analysis merged second doses at about 4 or about 12 weeks.

General study findings and limits: Just 5 to 7 AZD1222 recipients tested seropositive at baseline. The repertoires were collected only after the peak T cell response.

Germline assignment: CDR1 SGHTA and CDR2 FQGNSA. The V gene lost 7 bases and the J gene lost 6 bases, with 12 bases spanning the gap. The CDR3 is 13 amino acids. Profiled with immunoSEQ multiplex PCR; TCRdb holds only in-frame clones, not every one. This sample has approximately 140,000 clones; 90% to 95% occur once, and the top ten carry roughly 5%. This receptor was identified in an adult in good health. The material sequenced was peripheral blood, taken on day 0 of AZD1222 vaccination. The gene calls are TRBV7-2 and TRBJ2-2; the D gene could be TRBD1 or TRBD2 (5 bases each). CDR3 loop: CASMRGAAGELFF. CDR3 DNA: TGTGCCAGCATGAGAGGGGCTGCCGGGGAGCTGTTTTTT.